Following are 19 T cell receptor beta chains from one sample sequenced in a study of radiotherapy plus CTLA-4 blockade in lung cancer. Assay: immunoSEQ multiplex PCR; the TCRdb copy retains only in-frame clones and omits some. The sample yields about 77,000 clones, 74% seen once. Material: peripheral blood, obtained from a patient treated with radiotherapy plus ipilimumab. The receptors come from a human donor with non-small cell lung cancer whose response to radiotherapy plus ipilimumab could not be evaluated.

The chain uses TRBV11-2 and TRBJ2-3, with TRBD2 matching over 13 bases. The germline gives CDR1 SGHAT, CDR2 FQNNGV. J was trimmed by 6 bases and V by 5 bases; bases with no gene match: 14. This CDR3 comprises 18 residues. DNA for the CDR3: TGTGCCAGCAGCGCCCTGGCGCGGGGACTAGCGGGACCGGATACGCAGTATTTT. Translation gives CASSALARGLAGPDTQYF.

The rearrangement uses TRBV6-1 and TRBJ2-7; D is perhaps TRBD1 (5 bases). Germline CDR1 and CDR2: MNHNS and SASEGT. V lost 2 bases and J lost 6, with 11 bases in between. The CDR3 covers 13 residues. CDR3 in amino acids: CASSESPGREQYF. CDR3 DNA sequence: TGTGCCAGCAGTGAAAGTCCAGGGCGCGAGCAGTACTTC.

The rearrangement links TRBV5-4 to TRBJ2-7; unclear D gene. From germline, CDR1 is SGHNT and CDR2 YYREEE (reference sequence). The CDR3 runs to 14 residues. V lost 0 bases to trimming and J lost 2 bases, with 9 bases between them. For the CDR3, the DNA is TGTGCCAGCAGCTTGGCGCGGTATCCCTACGAGCAGTACTTC. Encoded protein: CASSLARYPYEQYF.

The CDR3 spells CASSEGREDPQHF. CDR3 bases: TGTGCCAGCAGTGAAGGCAGGGAAGATCCCCAGCATTTT. V gene TRBV2 combines with J gene TRBJ1-5, with D tentatively TRBD1 (5 bases). This CDR3 has 13 amino acids. Germline V gene lookup returns CDR1 SNHLY and CDR2 FYNNEI. The V gene lost 1 base and the J gene lost 10 bases, with 11 bases spanning the gap.

The gene calls are TRBV9 and TRBJ2-7; maybe TRBD1 (6 bases). This CDR3 has 15 amino acids. V dropped 3 bases and J dropped 3 bases, with 16 bases sitting between them. Germline V lookup: CDR1 SGDLS, CDR2 YYNGEE. The CDR3 region has the DNA TGTGCCAGCAGCGCAACGGGACAAACCCTCTACGAGCAGTACTTC. Its protein product is CASSATGQTLYEQYF.

This clone has just one count. This sequence joins TRBV30 and TRBJ1-3; 7 bases line up with TRBD1. This CDR3 contains 14 residues. The V gene's germline CDR1 is GTSNPN and CDR2 SVGIG (reference sequence). The trim removed 7 bases at V and 0 bases at J, leaving 6 bases unmatched. CDR3 region: CAYTGAHSGNTIYF. The CDR3 DNA reads as TGTGCCTATACAGGGGCCCACTCTGGAAACACCATATATTTT.

The chain couples TRBV27 to TRBJ1-1; D is undetermined. The germline V and J ends were trimmed by 4 bases and 0 bases, with 9 bases remaining between them. The CDR3 runs to 14 residues. The germline CDR1 and CDR2 sequences are MNHEY and SMNVEV (reference sequence). The CDR3 sequence: CASSSHHLNTEAFF. In DNA form, the CDR3 reads TGTGCCAGCAGTTCCCATCATCTGAACACTGAAGCTTTCTTT.

This chain joins TRBV5-4 and TRBJ2-7, with 7 positions matching TRBD1. After removal of 6 bases from V and 7 bases from J, the junction contained 13 bases not matched to a gene. CDR1 and CDR2 (germline): SGHNT, YYREEE (reference sequence). There are 14 residues in the CDR3. CDR3 in amino acids: CASTQTGSRGEQYF. The CDR3 coding sequence is TGTGCCAGCACCCAGACAGGGAGTAGAGGAGAGCAGTACTTC.

This clone was recorded only once. J is TRBJ2-7 and V is TRBV28; D ambiguous. Germline-derived CDR1 and CDR2 are MDHEN and SYDVKM. The CDR3 runs to 12 residues. The V and J ends lost 4 bases and 2 bases respectively, with 6 bases between them. The CDR3 region is CASSSPTYEQYF. The DNA of the CDR3 is TGTGCCAGCAGTTCCCCCACCTACGAGCAGTACTTC.

The rearrangement links TRBV4-2 to TRBJ2-1, with TRBD1 as a possible D gene (5 bases). This CDR3 spans 13 amino acids. CDR1 and CDR2 from the germline V gene are LGHNA and YNFKEQ. Trimming took off 4 bases at V and 4 bases at J, with 8 bases between the two ends. The CDR3 DNA is TGTGCCAGCAGCCCCGACAGATACAATGAGCAGTTCTTC. Protein product: CASSPDRYNEQFF.

The chain has TRBV18 and TRBJ2-7; TRBD2 aligns across 8 bases. The CDR3 contains 13 residues. After removal of 5 bases from V and 5 bases from J, the junction contained 5 bases not matched to a gene. Germline V gives CDR1 KGHSH, CDR2 LQKENI. CDR3 sequence reads: CASSAGGGDEQYF. The CDR3 region has the DNA TGTGCCAGCTCAGCGGGAGGAGGGGACGAGCAGTACTTC. Based on the CDR3 plus reference TRBV18 and TRBJ2-7, the full variable domain is NAGVMQNPRHLVRRRGQEARLRCSPMKGHSHVYWYRQLPEEGLKFMVYLQKENIIDESGMPKERFSAEFPKEGPSILRIQQVVRGDSAAYFCASSAGGGDEQYFGPGTRLTVT.

This clone has a single count. This chain joins TRBV27 and TRBJ2-7; D is perhaps TRBD1 (5 bases). Trimming removed 0 bases from V and 3 bases from J, with 9 bases in between. CDR3 length equals 14 residues. From germline, CDR1 is MNHEY and CDR2 SMNVEV (reference sequence). CDR3 DNA: TGTGCCAGCAGTTTATCGACCCAGGGCTACGAGCAGTACTTC. It specifies CASSLSTQGYEQYF.

The V and J genes are TRBV4-1 and TRBJ2-7, with D possibly being TRBD2 (5 bases). Trimming shortened V by 1 base and J by 5 bases, and 9 bases separated the two germline ends. Germline-derived CDR1 and CDR2 are MGHRA and YSYEKL. CDR3 length: 13 amino acids. The CDR3: CASSQGLWDEQYF. DNA for the CDR3: TGCGCCAGCAGCCAAGGACTATGGGACGAGCAGTACTTC.

The chain uses TRBV10-3 and TRBJ1-5; perhaps TRBD1 as D (6 bases). Germline CDR1 ENHRY, CDR2 SYGVKD. V was clipped by 6 bases and J by 7 bases, with 16 bases between them. CDR3 size: 14 residues. The CDR3: CAIRDDQGRQPQHF. The CDR3 nucleotides are TGTGCCATCAGAGACGACCAGGGGCGACAGCCCCAGCATTTT.

This clone was recorded once. V is TRBV2 and J is TRBJ1-1; the D is unclear. Per the germline V gene, CDR1 is SNHLY and CDR2 is FYNNEI. The CDR3 contains 13 residues. Deletions cut 10 bases from V and 1 base from J, with 13 bases between. The CDR3 DNA follows: TGTGCCACCCGAGCCTCATCGAACACTGAAGCTTTCTTT. Translating it yields CATRASSNTEAFF.

This clone was recorded once. V is TRBV11-2 and J is TRBJ2-1; D gene ambiguous. The CDR3 covers 13 residues. The V and J ends lost 1 base and 6 bases respectively, with 7 bases between them. Per germline, CDR1 SGHAT and CDR2 FQNNGV. Here the CDR3 reads CASSLVGGNEQFF. DNA of the CDR3: TGTGCCAGCAGCTTAGTCGGTGGCAATGAGCAGTTCTTC.

There are a few counts of this clone. V is TRBV7-2 and J is TRBJ1-2; the match to TRBD1 covers 12 bases. CDR1 and CDR2 (germline): SGHTA, FQGNSA. CDR3 length: 18 residues. With 0 bases clipped from V and 0 bases from J, the junction kept 5 bases outside the gene matches. The CDR3 DNA reads as TGTGCCAGCAGCTTAGCCCCGGGACAGGGGGCGGCTAACTATGGCTACACCTTC. Amino acid sequence: CASSLAPGQGAANYGYTF.

This rearrangement joins TRBV5-4 to TRBJ2-2; D not certain. V was cut by 0 bases and J by 0 bases, with 6 bases left in between. This CDR3 is 15 amino acids long. Germline V gives CDR1 SGHNT, CDR2 YYREEE (reference sequence). CDR3 bases: TGTGCCAGCAGCTTGGGGCAAACGAACACCGGGGAGCTGTTTTTT. As protein: CASSLGQTNTGELFF.

The chain couples TRBV27 to TRBJ2-6; possibly TRBD1 for D (5 bases). This CDR3 has 19 amino acids. The V end lost 2 bases, the J end lost 0 bases, and 17 bases lay between the germline ends. Germline CDR1 is MNHEY and CDR2 is SMNVEV (reference sequence). CDR3 sequence reads: CASSLPSLDRSSGANVLTF. The DNA for the CDR3 is TGTGCCAGCAGTTTACCATCGCTCGACAGAAGCTCTGGGGCCAACGTCCTGACTTTC.